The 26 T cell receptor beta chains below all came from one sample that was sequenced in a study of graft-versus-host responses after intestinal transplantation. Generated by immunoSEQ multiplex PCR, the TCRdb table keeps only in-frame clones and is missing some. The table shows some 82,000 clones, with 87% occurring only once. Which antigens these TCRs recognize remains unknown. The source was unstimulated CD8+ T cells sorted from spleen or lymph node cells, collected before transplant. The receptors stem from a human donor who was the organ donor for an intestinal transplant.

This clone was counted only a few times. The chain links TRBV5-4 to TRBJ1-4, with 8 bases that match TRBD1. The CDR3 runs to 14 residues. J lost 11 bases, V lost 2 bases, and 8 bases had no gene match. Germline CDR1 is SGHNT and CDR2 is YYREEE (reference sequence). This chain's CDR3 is CASSFWTGSDKLFF. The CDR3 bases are TGTGCCAGCAGCTTTTGGACAGGGAGCGATAAACTGTTTTTT.

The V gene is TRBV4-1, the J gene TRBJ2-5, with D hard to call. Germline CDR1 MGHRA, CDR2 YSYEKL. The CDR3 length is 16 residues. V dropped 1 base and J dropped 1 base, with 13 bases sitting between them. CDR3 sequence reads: CASSQVLHRVQETQYF. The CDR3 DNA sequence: TGCGCCAGCAGCCAAGTCTTACACAGAGTCCAAGAGACCCAGTACTTC.

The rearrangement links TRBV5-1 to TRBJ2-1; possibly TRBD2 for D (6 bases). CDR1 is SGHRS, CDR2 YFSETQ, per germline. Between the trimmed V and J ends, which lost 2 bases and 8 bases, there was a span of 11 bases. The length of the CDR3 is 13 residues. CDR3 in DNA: TGCGCCAGCAGCTTTACAGGAGGGGATGAGCAGTTCTTC. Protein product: CASSFTGGDEQFF.

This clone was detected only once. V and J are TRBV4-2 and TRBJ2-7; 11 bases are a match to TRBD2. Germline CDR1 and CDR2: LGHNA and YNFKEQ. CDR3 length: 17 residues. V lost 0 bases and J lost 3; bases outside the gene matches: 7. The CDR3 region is CASSQEGSGLAGYEQYF. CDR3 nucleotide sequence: TGTGCCAGCAGCCAAGAAGGGTCCGGACTAGCGGGCTACGAGCAGTACTTC.

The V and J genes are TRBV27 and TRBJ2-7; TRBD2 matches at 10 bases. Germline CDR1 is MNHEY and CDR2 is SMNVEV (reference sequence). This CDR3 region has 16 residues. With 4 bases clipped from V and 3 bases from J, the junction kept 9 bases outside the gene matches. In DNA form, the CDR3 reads TGTGCCAGCAGTTCCCCCCTAGCGGGGGAGCGCTACGAGCAGTACTTC. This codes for CASSSPLAGERYEQYF.

The CDR3: CASSPWGANVLTF. The CDR3, as DNA: TGTGCCAGCAGCCCCTGGGGGGCCAACGTCCTGACTTTC. The chain has TRBV6-5 and TRBJ2-6, with D unclear. The CDR3 is 13 residues long. Trimming stripped 6 bases from V and 4 bases from J, with 7 bases between. The germline V gene has CDR1 MNHEY and CDR2 SVGAGI.

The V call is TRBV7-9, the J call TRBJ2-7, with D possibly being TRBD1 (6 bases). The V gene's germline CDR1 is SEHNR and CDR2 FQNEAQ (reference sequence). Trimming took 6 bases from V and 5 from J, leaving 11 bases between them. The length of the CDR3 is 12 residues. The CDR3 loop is CASRQGIDEQYF. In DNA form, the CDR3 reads TGTGCCAGCAGACAGGGAATCGACGAGCAGTACTTC.

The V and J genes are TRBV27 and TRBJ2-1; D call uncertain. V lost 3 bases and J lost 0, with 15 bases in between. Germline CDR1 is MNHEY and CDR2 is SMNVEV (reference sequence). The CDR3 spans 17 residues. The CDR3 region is CASSFLKPRSSYNEQFF. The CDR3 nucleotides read TGTGCCAGCAGTTTCCTCAAACCGCGGAGCTCCTACAATGAGCAGTTCTTC.

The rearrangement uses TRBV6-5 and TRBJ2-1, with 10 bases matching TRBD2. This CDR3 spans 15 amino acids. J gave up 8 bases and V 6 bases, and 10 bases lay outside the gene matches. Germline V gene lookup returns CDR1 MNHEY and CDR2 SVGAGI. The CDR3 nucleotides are TGTGCCAGCAGCCCCGTGGCTAGCGGGGGCTATGAGCAGTTCTTC. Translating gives CASSPVASGGYEQFF.

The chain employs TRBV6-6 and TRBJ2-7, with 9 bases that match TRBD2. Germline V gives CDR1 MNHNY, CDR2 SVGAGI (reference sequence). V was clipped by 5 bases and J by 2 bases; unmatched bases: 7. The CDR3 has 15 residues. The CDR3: CASSGAGGFTYEQYF. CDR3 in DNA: TGTGCCAGCAGTGGAGCGGGGGGATTTACCTACGAGCAGTACTTC.

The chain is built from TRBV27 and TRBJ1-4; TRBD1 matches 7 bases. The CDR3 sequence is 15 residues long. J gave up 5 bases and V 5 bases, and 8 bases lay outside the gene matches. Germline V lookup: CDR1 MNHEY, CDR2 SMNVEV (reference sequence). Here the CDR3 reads CASSPLDRVNEKLFF. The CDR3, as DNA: TGTGCCAGCAGTCCCCTTGACAGGGTCAATGAAAAACTGTTTTTT.

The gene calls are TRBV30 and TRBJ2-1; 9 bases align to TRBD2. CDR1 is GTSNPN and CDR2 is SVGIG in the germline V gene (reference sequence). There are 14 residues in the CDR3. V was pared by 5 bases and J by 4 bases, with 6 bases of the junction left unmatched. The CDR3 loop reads CAWGGGGLYNEQFF. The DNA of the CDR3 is TGTGCCTGGGGCGGGGGGGGCCTATACAATGAGCAGTTCTTC.

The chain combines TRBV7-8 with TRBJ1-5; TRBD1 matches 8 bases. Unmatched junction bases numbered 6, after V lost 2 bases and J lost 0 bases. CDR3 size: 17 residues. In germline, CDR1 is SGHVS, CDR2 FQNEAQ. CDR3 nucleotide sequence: TGTGCCAGCAGCTTATATTGGACAGGGTATAGCAATCAGCCCCAGCATTTT. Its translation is CASSLYWTGYSNQPQHF.

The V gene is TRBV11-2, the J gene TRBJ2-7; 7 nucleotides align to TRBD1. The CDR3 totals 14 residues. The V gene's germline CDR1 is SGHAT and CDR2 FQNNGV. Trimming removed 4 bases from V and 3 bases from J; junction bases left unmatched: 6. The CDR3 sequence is CASSSWTGFYEQYF. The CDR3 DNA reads TGTGCCAGCAGCTCATGGACAGGCTTCTACGAGCAGTACTTC.

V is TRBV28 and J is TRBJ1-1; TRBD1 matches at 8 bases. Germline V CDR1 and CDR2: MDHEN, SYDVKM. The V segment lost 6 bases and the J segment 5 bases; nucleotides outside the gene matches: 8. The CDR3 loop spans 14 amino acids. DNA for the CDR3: TGTGCCAGCAGGAGACTACAGGGGGGGACTGAAGCTTTCTTT. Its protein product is CASRRLQGGTEAFF. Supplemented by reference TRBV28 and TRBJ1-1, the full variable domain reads DVKVTQSSRYLVKRTGEKVFLECVQDMDHENMFWYRQDPGLGLRLIYFSYDVKMKEKGDIPEGYSVSREKKERFSLILESASTNQTSMYLCASRRLQGGTEAFFGQGTRLTVV.

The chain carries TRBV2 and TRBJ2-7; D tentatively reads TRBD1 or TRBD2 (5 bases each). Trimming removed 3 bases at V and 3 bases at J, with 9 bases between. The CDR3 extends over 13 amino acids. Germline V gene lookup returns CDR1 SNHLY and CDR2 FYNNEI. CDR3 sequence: CASSDGAGYEQYF. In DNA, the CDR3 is TGTGCCAGCAGTGACGGGGCAGGCTACGAGCAGTACTTC.

The CDR3 DNA reads TGCAGCGTTGAGGTAGGGGTGTGGGCTTTCTTT. This sequence encodes CSVEVGVWAFF. V and J are TRBV29-1 and TRBJ1-1; D perhaps matches TRBD1 (5 bases). V was pared by 3 bases and J by 11 bases, with 13 bases between. Germline assignment: CDR1 SQVTM and CDR2 ANQGSEA. The CDR3 spans 11 residues.

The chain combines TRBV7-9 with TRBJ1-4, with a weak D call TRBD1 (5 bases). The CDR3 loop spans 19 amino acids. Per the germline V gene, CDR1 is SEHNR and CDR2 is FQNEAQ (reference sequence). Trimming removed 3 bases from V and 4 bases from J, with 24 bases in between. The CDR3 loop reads CASSLFRDPEGPNNEKLFF. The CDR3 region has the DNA TGTGCCAGCAGCTTGTTTCGGGACCCGGAGGGCCCAAATAATGAAAAACTGTTTTTT.

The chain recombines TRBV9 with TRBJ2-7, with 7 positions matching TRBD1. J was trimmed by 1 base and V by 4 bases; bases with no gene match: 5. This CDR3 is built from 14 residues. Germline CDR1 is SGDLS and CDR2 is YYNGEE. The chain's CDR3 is CASSFGGQSYEQYF. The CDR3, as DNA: TGTGCCAGCAGCTTTGGGGGACAGTCCTACGAGCAGTACTTC. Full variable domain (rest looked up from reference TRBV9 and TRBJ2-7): DSGVTQTPKHLITATGQRVTLRCSPRSGDLSVYWYQQSLDQGLQFLIQYYNGEERAKGNILERFSAQQFPDLHSELNLSSLELGDSALYFCASSFGGQSYEQYFGPGTRLTVT.

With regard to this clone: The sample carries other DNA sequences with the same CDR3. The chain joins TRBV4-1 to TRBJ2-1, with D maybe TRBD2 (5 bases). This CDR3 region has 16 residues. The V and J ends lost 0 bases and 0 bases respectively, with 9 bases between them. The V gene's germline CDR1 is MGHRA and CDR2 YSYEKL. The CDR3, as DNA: TGCGCCAGCAGCCAAGAGACGGGGAGCTCCTACAATGAGCAGTTCTTC. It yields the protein CASSQETGSSYNEQFF.

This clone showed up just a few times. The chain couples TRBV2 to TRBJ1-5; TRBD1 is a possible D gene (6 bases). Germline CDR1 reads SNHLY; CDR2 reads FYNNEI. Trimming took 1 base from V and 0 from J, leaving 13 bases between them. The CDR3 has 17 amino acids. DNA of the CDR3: TGTGCCAGCAGTGAAGGTTTGCAGGGGCATAGCAATCAGCCCCAGCATTTT. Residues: CASSEGLQGHSNQPQHF.

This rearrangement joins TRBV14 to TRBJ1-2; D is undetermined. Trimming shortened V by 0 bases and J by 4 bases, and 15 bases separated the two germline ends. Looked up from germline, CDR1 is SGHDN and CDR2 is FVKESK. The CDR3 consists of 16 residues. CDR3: CASSQDITQSPYGYTF. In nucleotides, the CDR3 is TGTGCCAGCAGCCAAGATATTACCCAGTCACCCTATGGCTACACCTTC.

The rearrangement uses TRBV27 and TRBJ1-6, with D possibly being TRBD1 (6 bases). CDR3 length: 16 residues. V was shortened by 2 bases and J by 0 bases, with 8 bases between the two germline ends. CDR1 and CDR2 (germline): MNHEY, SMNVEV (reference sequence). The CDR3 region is CASSLTRGSYNSPLHF. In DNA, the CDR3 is TGTGCCAGCAGTTTAACCAGGGGCTCCTATAATTCACCCCTCCACTTT.

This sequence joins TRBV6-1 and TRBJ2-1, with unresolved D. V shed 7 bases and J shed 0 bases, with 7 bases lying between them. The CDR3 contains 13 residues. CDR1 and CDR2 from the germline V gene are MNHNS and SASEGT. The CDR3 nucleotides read TGTGCCAGCACCCCTAGCTCCTACAATGAGCAGTTCTTC. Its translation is CASTPSSYNEQFF.

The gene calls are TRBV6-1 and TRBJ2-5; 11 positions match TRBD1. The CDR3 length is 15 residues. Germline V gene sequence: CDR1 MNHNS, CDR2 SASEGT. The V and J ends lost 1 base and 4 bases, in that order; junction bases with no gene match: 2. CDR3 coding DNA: TGTGCCAGCAGTGAAGGGACAGGGGGCGCAGAGACCCAGTACTTC. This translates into CASSEGTGGAETQYF.

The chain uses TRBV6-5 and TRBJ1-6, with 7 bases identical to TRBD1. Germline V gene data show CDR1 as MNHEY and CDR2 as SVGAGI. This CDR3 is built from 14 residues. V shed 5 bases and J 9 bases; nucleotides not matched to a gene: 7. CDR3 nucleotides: TGTGCCAGCAGTGAAGGGGACAGCGCTTCACCCCTCCACTTT. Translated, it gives CASSEGDSASPLHF.